The rows below give T cell receptor beta chains drawn from one sample of a study of memory CD4+ T cells and cytomegalovirus serostatus. Produced via immunoSEQ multiplex PCR; TCRdb's table is partial and in-frame only. The repertoire holds about 41,000 clones, with 79% as singletons. Source material: memory CD4+ T cells from blood. These receptors originate from an adult in good health and CMV-seronegative. Both conserved end residues are part of each CDR3. Fields, in order: J gene, V gene, D gene, clone size, CDR3 protein, CDR3 DNA. The D gene is left open where the match is weak. Size tells how often a clone was seen (once, few, many) or the class of an expanded clone, and some rows leave it out.

J gene: TRBJ2-7
V gene: TRBV7-2
D gene: -
clone size: -
CDR3 protein: CASSLGNMPEQYF
CDR3 DNA: TGTGCCAGCAGCTTAGGTAATATGCCCGAGCAGTACTTC

J gene: TRBJ2-1
V gene: TRBV28
D gene: TRBD2
clone size: once
CDR3 protein: CASGGAGGPTYNEQFF
CDR3 DNA: TGTGCCAGCGGGGGAGCGGGGGGGCCCACCTACAATGAGCAGTTCTTC

J gene: TRBJ2-2
V gene: TRBV5-1
D gene: TRBD1
clone size: -
CDR3 protein: CASSGGQGSGELFF
CDR3 DNA: TGCGCCAGCAGCGGAGGACAGGGGAGCGGGGAGCTGTTTTTT

J gene: TRBJ1-6
V gene: TRBV9
D gene: -
clone size: -
CDR3 protein: CASSELNSPLHF
CDR3 DNA: TGTGCCAGCAGCGAACTAAATTCACCCCTCCACTTT

J gene: TRBJ2-2
V gene: TRBV11-1
D gene: TRBD2
clone size: -
CDR3 protein: CASSPRLAIANTGELFF
CDR3 DNA: TGTGCCAGCAGCCCAAGACTAGCAATCGCGAACACCGGGGAGCTGTTTTTT

J gene: TRBJ2-5
V gene: TRBV11-1
D gene: -
clone size: -
CDR3 protein: CASSRNAGTLQETQYF
CDR3 DNA: TGTGCCAGCAGCCGTAATGCAGGGACACTCCAAGAGACCCAGTACTTC

J gene: TRBJ2-1
V gene: TRBV4-2
D gene: TRBD2
clone size: -
CDR3 protein: CASSSLQGLPSSEQFF
CDR3 DNA: TGTGCCAGCAGCTCGCTCCAGGGACTACCATCAAGTGAGCAGTTCTTC

J gene: TRBJ1-2
V gene: TRBV11-2
D gene: -
clone size: -
CDR3 protein: CASSPRPGEVYGYTF
CDR3 DNA: TGTGCCAGCAGCCCTCGCCCAGGGGAGGTATATGGCTACACCTTC

J gene: TRBJ1-5
V gene: TRBV5-6
D gene: -
clone size: -
CDR3 protein: CASSWGPGAGSNQPQHF
CDR3 DNA: TGTGCCAGCAGCTGGGGTCCCGGGGCAGGGAGCAATCAGCCCCAGCATTTT

J gene: TRBJ1-3
V gene: TRBV6-5
D gene: -
clone size: -
CDR3 protein: CASTRERSGNTIYF
CDR3 DNA: TGTGCCAGCACCCGAGAGAGGAGTGGAAACACCATATATTTT

J gene: TRBJ2-3
V gene: TRBV7-9
D gene: -
clone size: -
CDR3 protein: CASSLERDWASTDTQYF
CDR3 DNA: TGTGCCAGCAGCTTAGAGAGGGACTGGGCTAGCACAGATACGCAGTATTTT

J gene: TRBJ2-3
V gene: TRBV12-5
D gene: -
clone size: -
CDR3 protein: CASGLGVGTAGDTQYF
CDR3 DNA: TGTGCTAGTGGTTTAGGAGTGGGGACGGCGGGAGATACGCAGTATTTT

J gene: TRBJ2-3
V gene: TRBV6-1
D gene: TRBD1
clone size: -
CDR3 protein: CASLRRGQNTDTQYF
CDR3 DNA: TGTGCCAGCCTCCGTCGGGGACAGAACACAGATACGCAGTATTTT